The T cell receptor beta chain under discussion was sequenced for a study of shared clonotypes between healthy human individuals. This clone was detected only once. The CDR3 sequence is 15 residues long. V shed 2 bases and J 4 bases; nucleotides not matched to a gene: 5. Germline CDR1 is SEHNR and CDR2 is FQNEAQ (reference sequence). Here immunoSEQ multiplex PCR was the method, and the copy in TCRdb shows in-frame clones only, minus some. The top ten hold approximately 0.45% of the sample, which has some 1.5 million clones, 95% to 99% seen once. The chain carries TRBV7-9 and TRBJ2-1; TRBD2 matches 7 bases. The TCR comes from a man aged 25-40 years in good health. Sequenced sample: naive CD4+ T cells sorted from blood. Regarding subset: CD45RA+ positively selected. Written as DNA, the CDR3 is TGTGCCAGCAGCTTACTAGCGGATATTTACAATGAGCAGTTCTTC. Residues: CASSLLADIYNEQFF.